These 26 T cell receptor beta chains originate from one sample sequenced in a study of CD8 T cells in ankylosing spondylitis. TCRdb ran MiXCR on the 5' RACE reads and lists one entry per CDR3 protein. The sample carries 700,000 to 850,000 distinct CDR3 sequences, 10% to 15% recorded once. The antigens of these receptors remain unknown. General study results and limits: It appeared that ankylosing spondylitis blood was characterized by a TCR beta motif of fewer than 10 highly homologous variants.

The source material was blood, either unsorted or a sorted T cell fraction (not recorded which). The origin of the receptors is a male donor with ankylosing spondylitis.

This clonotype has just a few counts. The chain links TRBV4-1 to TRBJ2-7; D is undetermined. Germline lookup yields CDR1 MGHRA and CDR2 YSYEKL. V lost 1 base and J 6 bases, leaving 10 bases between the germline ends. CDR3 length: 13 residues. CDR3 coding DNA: TGCGCCAGCAGCCAAGCGGCCCTACGCGAGCAGTACTTC. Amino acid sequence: CASSQAALREQYF.

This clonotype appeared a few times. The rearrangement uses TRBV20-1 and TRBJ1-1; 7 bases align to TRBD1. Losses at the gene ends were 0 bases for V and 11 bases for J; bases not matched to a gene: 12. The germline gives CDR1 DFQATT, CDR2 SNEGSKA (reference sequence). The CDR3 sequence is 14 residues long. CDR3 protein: CSAREWDSSFGAFF. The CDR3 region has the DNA TGCAGTGCTAGAGAATGGGACAGCTCTTTTGGTGCTTTCTTT.

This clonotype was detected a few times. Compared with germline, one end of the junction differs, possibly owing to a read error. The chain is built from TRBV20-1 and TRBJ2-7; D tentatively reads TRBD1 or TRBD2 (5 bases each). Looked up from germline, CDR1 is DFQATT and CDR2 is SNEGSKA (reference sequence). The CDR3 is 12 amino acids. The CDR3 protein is CSAREEGDSAHF. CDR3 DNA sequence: TGCAGTGCTAGAGAAGAGGGTGACAGCGCGCACTTC.

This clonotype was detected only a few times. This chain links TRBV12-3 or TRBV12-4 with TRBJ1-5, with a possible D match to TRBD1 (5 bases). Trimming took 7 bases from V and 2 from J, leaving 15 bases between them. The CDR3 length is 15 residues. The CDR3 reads CASTTAGLGNQPQHF. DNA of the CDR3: TGTGCCAGCACCACCGCGGGGCTCGGCAATCAGCCCCAGCATTTT.

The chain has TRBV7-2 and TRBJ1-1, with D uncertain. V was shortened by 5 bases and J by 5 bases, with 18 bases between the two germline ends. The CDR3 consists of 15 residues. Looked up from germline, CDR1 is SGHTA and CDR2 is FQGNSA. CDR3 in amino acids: CASSPEPSTRTEAFF. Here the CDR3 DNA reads TGTGCCAGCAGCCCCGAACCCTCCACAAGGACTGAAGCTTTCTTT.

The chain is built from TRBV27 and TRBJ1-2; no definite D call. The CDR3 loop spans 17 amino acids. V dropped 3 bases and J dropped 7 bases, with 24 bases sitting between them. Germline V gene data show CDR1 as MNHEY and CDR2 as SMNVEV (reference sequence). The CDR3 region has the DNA TGTGCCAGCAGTTTCCTTGGCCTCCGAACCCCAACTATTGGCTACACCTTC. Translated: CASSFLGLRTPTIGYTF.

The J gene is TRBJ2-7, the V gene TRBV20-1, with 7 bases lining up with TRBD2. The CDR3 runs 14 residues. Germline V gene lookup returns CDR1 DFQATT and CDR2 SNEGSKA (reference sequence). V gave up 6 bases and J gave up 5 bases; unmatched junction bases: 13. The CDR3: CSATYGGGEDEQYF. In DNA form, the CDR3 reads TGCAGTGCCACCTATGGGGGAGGGGAAGACGAGCAGTACTTC.

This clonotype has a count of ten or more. This chain's CDR3 is CSARTAKNIQYF. The CDR3 DNA follows: TGCAGTGCTAGAACAGCCAAAAACATTCAGTACTTC. The genes are TRBV20-1 and TRBJ2-4; D not certain. V shed 2 bases and J shed 0 bases, with 2 bases lying between them. From germline, CDR1 is DFQATT and CDR2 SNEGSKA (reference sequence). The CDR3 sequence is 12 residues long.

CDR3 residues: CASSAHRGSTDTQYF. The DNA for the CDR3 is TGTGCCAGCAGCGCTCACAGGGGGAGCACAGATACGCAGTATTTT. V usage is TRBV7-9 and J usage is TRBJ2-3; 8 positions match TRBD1. V lost 5 bases to trimming and J lost 0 bases; unmatched junction nucleotides: 4. Germline values: CDR1 SEHNR, CDR2 FQNEAQ (reference sequence). This CDR3 region has 15 residues.

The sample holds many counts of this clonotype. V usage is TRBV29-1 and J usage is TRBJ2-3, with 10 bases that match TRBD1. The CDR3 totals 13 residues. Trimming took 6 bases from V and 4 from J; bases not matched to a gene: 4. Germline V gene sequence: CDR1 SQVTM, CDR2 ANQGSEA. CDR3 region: CSVGDRGSDTQYF. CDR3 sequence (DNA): TGCAGCGTAGGGGACAGGGGATCAGATACGCAGTATTTT.

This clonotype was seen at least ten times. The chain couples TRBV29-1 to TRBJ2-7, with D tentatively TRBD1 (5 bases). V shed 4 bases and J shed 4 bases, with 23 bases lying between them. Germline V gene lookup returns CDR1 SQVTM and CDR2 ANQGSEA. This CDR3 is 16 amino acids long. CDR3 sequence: CSVVSPGHPTAYEQYF. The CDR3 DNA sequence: TGCAGCGTTGTAAGTCCCGGACACCCTACAGCATACGAGCAGTACTTC.

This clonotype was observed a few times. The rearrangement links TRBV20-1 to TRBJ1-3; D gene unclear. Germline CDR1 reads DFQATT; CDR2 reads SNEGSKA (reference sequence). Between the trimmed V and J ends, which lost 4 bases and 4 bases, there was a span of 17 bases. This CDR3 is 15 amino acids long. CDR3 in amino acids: CSATNSRAPGNTIYF. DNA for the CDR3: TGCAGTGCTACCAATTCCCGCGCTCCCGGAAACACCATATATTTT.

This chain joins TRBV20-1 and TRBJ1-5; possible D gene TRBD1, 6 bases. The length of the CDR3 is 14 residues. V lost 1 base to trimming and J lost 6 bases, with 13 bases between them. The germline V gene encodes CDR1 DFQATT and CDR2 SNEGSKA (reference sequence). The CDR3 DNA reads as TGCAGTGCTAGAGCGGGGGGCGAGGGTCAGCCCCAGCATTTT. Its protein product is CSARAGGEGQPQHF.

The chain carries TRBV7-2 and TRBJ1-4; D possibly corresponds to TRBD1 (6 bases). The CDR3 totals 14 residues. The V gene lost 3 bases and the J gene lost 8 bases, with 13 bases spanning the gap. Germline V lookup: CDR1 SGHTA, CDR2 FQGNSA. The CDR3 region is CASSFQAGDEKLFF. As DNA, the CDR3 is TGTGCCAGCAGCTTCCAGGCAGGGGACGAAAAACTGTTTTTT.

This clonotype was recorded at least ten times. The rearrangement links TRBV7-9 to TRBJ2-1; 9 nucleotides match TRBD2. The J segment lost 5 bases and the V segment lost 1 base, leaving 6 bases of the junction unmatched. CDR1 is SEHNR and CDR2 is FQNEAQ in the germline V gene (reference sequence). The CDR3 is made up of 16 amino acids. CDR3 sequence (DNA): TGTGCCAGCAGCTTAGTCAGCGGGGGGCCGGACAATGAGCAGTTCTTC. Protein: CASSLVSGGPDNEQFF.

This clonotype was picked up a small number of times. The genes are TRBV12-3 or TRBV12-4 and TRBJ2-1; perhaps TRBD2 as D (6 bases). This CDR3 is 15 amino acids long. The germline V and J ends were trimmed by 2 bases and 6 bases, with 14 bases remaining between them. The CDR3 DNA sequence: TGTGCCAGCAGTTTATTGGGGCGGGGAGTCAATGAGCAGTTCTTC. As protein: CASSLLGRGVNEQFF.

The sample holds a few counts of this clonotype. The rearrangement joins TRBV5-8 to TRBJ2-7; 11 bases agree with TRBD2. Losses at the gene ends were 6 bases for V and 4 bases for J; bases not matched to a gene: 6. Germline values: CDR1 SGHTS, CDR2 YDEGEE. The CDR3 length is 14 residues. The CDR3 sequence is CASILLAGAYEQYF. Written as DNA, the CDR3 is TGTGCCAGCATCCTACTAGCGGGAGCATACGAGCAGTACTTC.

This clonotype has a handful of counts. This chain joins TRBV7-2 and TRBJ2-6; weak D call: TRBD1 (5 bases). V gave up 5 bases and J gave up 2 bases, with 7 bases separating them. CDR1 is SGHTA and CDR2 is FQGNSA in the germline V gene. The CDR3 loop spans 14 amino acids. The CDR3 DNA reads TGTGCCAGCAGCCAACAGGCTGGGGCCAACGTCCTGACTTTC. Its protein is CASSQQAGANVLTF.

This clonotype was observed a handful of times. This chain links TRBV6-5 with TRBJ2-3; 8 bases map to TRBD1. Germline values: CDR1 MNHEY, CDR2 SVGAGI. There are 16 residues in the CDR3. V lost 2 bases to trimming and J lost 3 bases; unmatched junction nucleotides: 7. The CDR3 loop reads CASSYGGRGQTDTQYF. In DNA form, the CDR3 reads TGTGCCAGCAGTTACGGAGGCAGGGGGCAGACAGATACGCAGTATTTT.

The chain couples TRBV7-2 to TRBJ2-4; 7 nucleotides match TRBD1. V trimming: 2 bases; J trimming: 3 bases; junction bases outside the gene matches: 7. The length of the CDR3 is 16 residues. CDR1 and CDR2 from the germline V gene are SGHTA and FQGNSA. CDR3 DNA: TGTGCCAGCAGCTTACAGACAGGGAACTACAAAAACATTCAGTACTTC. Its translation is CASSLQTGNYKNIQYF.

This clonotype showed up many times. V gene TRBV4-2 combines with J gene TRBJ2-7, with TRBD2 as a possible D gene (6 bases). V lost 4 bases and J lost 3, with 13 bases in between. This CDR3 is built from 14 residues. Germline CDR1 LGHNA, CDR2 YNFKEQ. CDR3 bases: TGTGCCAGCAGCCGAACCTTAGCGGTCTACGAGCAGTACTTC. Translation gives CASSRTLAVYEQYF.

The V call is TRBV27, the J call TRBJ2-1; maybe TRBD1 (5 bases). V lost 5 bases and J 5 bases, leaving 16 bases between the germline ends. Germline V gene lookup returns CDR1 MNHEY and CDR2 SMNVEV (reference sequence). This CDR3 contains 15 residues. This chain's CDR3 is CASSRTGLGDNEQFF. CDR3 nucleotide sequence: TGTGCCAGCAGTAGGACCGGGTTAGGGGACAATGAGCAGTTCTTC.

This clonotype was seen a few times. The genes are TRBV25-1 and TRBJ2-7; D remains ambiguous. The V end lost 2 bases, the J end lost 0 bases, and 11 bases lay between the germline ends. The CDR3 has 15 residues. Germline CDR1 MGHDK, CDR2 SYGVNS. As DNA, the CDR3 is TGTGCCAGCAGTGAAGAAACGGTAAGCTCCTACGAGCAGTACTTC. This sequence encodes CASSEETVSSYEQYF.

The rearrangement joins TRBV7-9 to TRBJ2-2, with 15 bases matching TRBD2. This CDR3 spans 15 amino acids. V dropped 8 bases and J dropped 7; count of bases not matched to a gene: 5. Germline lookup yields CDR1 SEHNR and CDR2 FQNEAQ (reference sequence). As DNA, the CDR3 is TGTGCCAGCGCAACGGGACTAGCGGGAGGCGGGGAGCTGTTTTTT. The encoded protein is CASATGLAGGGELFF. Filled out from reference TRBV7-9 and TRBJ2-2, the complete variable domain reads DTGVSQNPRHKITKRGQNVTFRCDPISEHNRLYWYRQTLGQGPEFLTYFQNEAQLEKSRLLSDRFSAERPKGSFSTLEIQRTEQGDSAMYLCASATGLAGGGELFFGEGSRLTVL.

The CDR3 nucleotides read TGTGCCAGCAGCTTCGGTGGTTGGGGACACCGCACAGATACGCAGTATTTT. Encoded protein: CASSFGGWGHRTDTQYF. This chain links TRBV13 with TRBJ2-3, with D perhaps TRBD1 (6 bases). Trimming took off 3 bases at V and 1 base at J, with 17 bases between the two ends. The CDR3 is made up of 17 amino acids. The germline gives CDR1 PRHDT, CDR2 FYEKMQ (reference sequence).

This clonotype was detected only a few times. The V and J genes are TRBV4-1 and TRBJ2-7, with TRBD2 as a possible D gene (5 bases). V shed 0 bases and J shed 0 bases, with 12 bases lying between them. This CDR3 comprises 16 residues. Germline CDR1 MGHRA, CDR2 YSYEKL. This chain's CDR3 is CASSQETAALSYEQYF. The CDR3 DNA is TGCGCCAGCAGCCAAGAAACAGCGGCTCTCTCCTACGAGCAGTACTTC.